The 25 T cell receptor beta chains presented below share a single source sample, sequenced in a study of blood T cell repertoires in COVID-19. Assay used: immunoSEQ multiplex PCR; TCRdb lists only in-frame clones, some missing. The table records about 220,000 clones, around 83% of them present only once. Input material: peripheral blood. The source of these receptors is a man aged 45-65 years with active or convalescent COVID-19.

This chain joins TRBV7-6 and TRBJ1-2; 7 bases match TRBD1. This CDR3 is 15 amino acids long. J gave up 5 bases and V 4 bases, and 10 bases lay outside the gene matches. CDR1 and CDR2 from the germline V gene are SGHVS and FNYEAQ. For the CDR3, the DNA is TGTGCCAGCAGCTCCACCCCGGGACAGATATATGGCTACACCTTC. Translating it yields CASSSTPGQIYGYTF.

This clone was picked up one time. The V and J genes are TRBV27 and TRBJ2-2; 9 positions agree with TRBD1. This CDR3 has 15 residues. The ends lost 2 bases at V and 5 bases at J; junction bases unmatched: 3. Per the germline V gene, CDR1 is MNHEY and CDR2 is SMNVEV (reference sequence). The CDR3 nucleotides are TGTGCCAGCAGTTTAAGACAGGGGGTTACCGGGGAGCTGTTTTTT. Translating it yields CASSLRQGVTGELFF.

The V call is TRBV5-1, the J call TRBJ2-3; 10 bases agree with TRBD2. The trim removed 4 bases at V and 4 bases at J, leaving 6 bases unmatched. This CDR3 is built from 15 residues. CDR1 and CDR2 (germline): SGHRS, YFSETQ. Here the CDR3 reads CASSGGTSAADTQYF. CDR3 DNA sequence: TGCGCCAGCAGCGGCGGGACTAGCGCCGCAGATACGCAGTATTTT.

The J gene is TRBJ2-5, the V gene TRBV2; D gene uncertain. Trimming removed 11 bases at V and 2 bases at J, with 21 bases between. Per germline, CDR1 SNHLY and CDR2 FYNNEI. CDR3 size: 15 residues. CDR3 sequence: CAGYKFGSRQETQYF. CDR3 bases: TGTGCCGGCTACAAATTTGGGTCTAGACAAGAGACCCAGTACTTC.

In its sample, this clone was seen once. V gene TRBV4-2 combines with J gene TRBJ1-6; 8 nucleotides agree with TRBD1. The V and J ends lost 4 bases and 10 bases, in that order; junction bases with no gene match: 15. CDR1 is LGHNA, CDR2 YNFKEQ, per germline. This CDR3 is 17 amino acids long. CDR3 nucleotides: TGTGCCAGCAGCCCTCATACTCAGGGACAGGATTCGTCACCCCTCCACTTT. Translated, it gives CASSPHTQGQDSSPLHF.

V usage is TRBV4-3 and J usage is TRBJ2-1; 12 nucleotides align to TRBD2. J lost 10 bases, V lost 5 bases, and 12 bases had no gene match. Germline V gene lookup returns CDR1 LGHNA and CDR2 YSLEER. CDR3 length: 16 residues. The CDR3 here is CASSYRLAGEVGEQFF. CDR3 DNA sequence: TGCGCCAGCAGCTACCGACTAGCGGGAGAAGTAGGGGAGCAGTTCTTC.

J is TRBJ2-7 and V is TRBV5-3, with 11 bases matching TRBD2. TRBV5-3 is an ORF, with its function uncertain. CDR3 length equals 16 residues. V gave up 3 bases and J gave up 1 base; unmatched junction bases: 6. CDR3 sequence: CARSSTSGGLSYEQYV. CDR3 bases: TGTGCCAGAAGCTCAACTAGCGGGGGCCTGTCCTACGAGCAGTACGTC.

This rearrangement joins TRBV7-9 to TRBJ2-3, with 7 bases that match TRBD1. CDR1 is SEHNR and CDR2 is FQNEAQ in the germline V gene (reference sequence). The junction had 8 bases not matched to a gene; V was cut back by 5 bases and J by 0 bases. The CDR3 is 16 residues long. For the CDR3, the DNA is TGTGCCAGCAGCCGAGACGGGACAGCTAGCACAGATACGCAGTATTTT. Residues: CASSRDGTASTDTQYF.

V and J are TRBV9 and TRBJ1-5; D perhaps matches TRBD1 (6 bases). The CDR3 has 15 residues. Trimming pared 4 bases from V and 3 bases from J, leaving 14 bases between. Looked up from germline, CDR1 is SGDLS and CDR2 is YYNGEE. CDR3 residues: CASSPGDGYNQPQHF. The DNA for the CDR3 is TGTGCCAGCAGCCCAGGGGACGGATACAATCAGCCCCAGCATTTT.

The chain couples TRBV6-5 to TRBJ1-2, with TRBD1 as a possible D gene (5 bases). This CDR3 contains 15 residues. Looked up from germline, CDR1 is MNHEY and CDR2 is SVGAGI. V lost 4 bases and J 4 bases, leaving 16 bases between the germline ends. The CDR3 protein is CASSFSARTGYGYTF. The CDR3, as DNA: TGTGCCAGCAGTTTCTCGGCCCGAACAGGCTATGGCTACACCTTC.

V and J are TRBV27 and TRBJ1-6; no firm D call. Trimming took 3 bases from V and 7 from J, leaving 10 bases between them. Per germline, CDR1 MNHEY and CDR2 SMNVEV (reference sequence). This CDR3 has 14 residues. CDR3 region: CASSFAAGNSPLHF. Written as DNA, the CDR3 is TGTGCCAGCAGTTTTGCCGCGGGGAATTCACCCCTCCACTTT.

This chain links TRBV7-9 with TRBJ2-2; D perhaps matches TRBD1 (6 bases). The ends were cut back, 2 bases at V and 5 bases at J, with 6 bases in the middle. Germline V lookup: CDR1 SEHNR, CDR2 FQNEAQ (reference sequence). The CDR3 is made up of 13 amino acids. CDR3 sequence (DNA): TGTGCCAGCAGCTTACAGGGGACCGGGGAGCTGTTTTTT. It translates to CASSLQGTGELFF. The entire variable domain, with the rest obtained from reference TRBV7-9 and TRBJ2-2, is as follows: DTGVSQNPRHKITKRGQNVTFRCDPISEHNRLYWYRQTLGQGPEFLTYFQNEAQLEKSRLLSDRFSAERPKGSFSTLEIQRTEQGDSAMYLCASSLQGTGELFFGEGSRLTVL.

The chain employs TRBV7-2 and TRBJ2-5; 10 nucleotides line up with TRBD1. CDR1 SGHTA and CDR2 FQGNSA come from the germline V gene. The V and J ends lost 4 bases and 2 bases, in that order; junction bases with no gene match: 4. The length of the CDR3 is 15 residues. CDR3 DNA sequence: TGTGCCAGCAGCTATAGGACAGGGGGGCAAGAGACCCAGTACTTC. Its translation is CASSYRTGGQETQYF.

The V and J genes are TRBV7-2 and TRBJ2-1, with D perhaps TRBD2 (5 bases). The germline CDR1 and CDR2 sequences are SGHTA and FQGNSA. This CDR3 has 16 residues. Trimming shortened V by 3 bases and J by 0 bases, and 12 bases separated the two germline ends. The DNA of the CDR3 is TGTGCCAGCAGCTTGGCGGGCTATAGCTCCTACAATGAGCAGTTCTTC. This encodes CASSLAGYSSYNEQFF.

This clone was seen a few times. The chain is built from TRBV4-3 and TRBJ1-6, with a tentative D call TRBD1 (5 bases). This CDR3 region has 17 residues. Germline assignment: CDR1 LGHNA and CDR2 YSLEER. Trimming cost V 0 bases and J 7 bases, with 16 bases left between them. CDR3 region: CASSQEARGSSNSPLHF. The CDR3 DNA follows: TGCGCCAGCAGCCAAGAAGCCCGGGGGTCGAGCAATTCACCCCTCCACTTT.

This chain joins TRBV5-1 and TRBJ2-2; D gene uncertain. Looked up from germline, CDR1 is SGHRS and CDR2 is YFSETQ. There are 15 residues in the CDR3. Trimming cost V 3 bases and J 0 bases, with 9 bases left between them. The CDR3 loop is CASSWASPNTGELFF. CDR3 DNA sequence: TGCGCCAGCAGCTGGGCCAGTCCGAACACCGGGGAGCTGTTTTTT.

This clone appeared a few times. V is TRBV7-9 and J is TRBJ2-1, with TRBD2 matching over 13 bases. The trim removed 0 bases at V and 5 bases at J, leaving 4 bases unmatched. The CDR3 is made up of 17 amino acids. Germline V gene lookup returns CDR1 SEHNR and CDR2 FQNEAQ (reference sequence). CDR3 sequence reads: CASSLAGTSGTNNEQFF. DNA of the CDR3: TGTGCCAGCAGCTTAGCGGGGACTAGCGGGACCAACAATGAGCAGTTCTTC.

This chain uses TRBV5-1 with TRBJ2-2; D remains unclear. V gave up 2 bases and J gave up 8 bases, with 7 bases separating them. Germline-derived CDR1 and CDR2 are SGHRS and YFSETQ. There are 12 residues in the CDR3. For the CDR3, the DNA is TGCGCCAGCAGCTTTCCCGGGGGGGAGCTGTTTTTT. Translated, it gives CASSFPGGELFF.

This clone occurred a few times. This chain uses TRBV12-3 or TRBV12-4 with TRBJ2-7; D is undetermined. The CDR3 runs to 13 residues. With 3 bases removed from V and 3 bases from J, the gap between germline ends came to 9 bases. The DNA for the CDR3 is TGTGCCAGCAGTTTTCAATCCGGCTACGAGCAGTACTTC. It yields the protein CASSFQSGYEQYF.

The chain recombines TRBV11-3 with TRBJ2-1, with D possibly being TRBD1 (6 bases). Germline V gene data show CDR1 as SGHNT and CDR2 as YENEEA. Trimming removed 8 bases from V and 2 bases from J, with 16 bases in between. CDR3 length: 15 amino acids. Here the CDR3 DNA reads TGTGCCAGCGCCTGGAGAGGGGGACCCTACAATGAGCAGTTCTTC. This codes for CASAWRGGPYNEQFF.

V usage is TRBV5-1 and J usage is TRBJ2-6; 7 bases agree with TRBD2. The CDR3 runs 18 residues. Looked up from germline, CDR1 is SGHRS and CDR2 is YFSETQ. V shed 0 bases, J shed 1 base, and the junction held 7 bases outside the gene matches. The CDR3 bases are TGCGCCAGCAGCTTGGGGCTAGCGGCTCAATCTGGGGCCAACGTCCTGACTTTC. The encoded protein is CASSLGLAAQSGANVLTF.

The chain uses TRBV5-8 and TRBJ2-3, with 10 bases fitting TRBD2. This CDR3 comprises 15 residues. Germline V gene sequence: CDR1 SGHTS, CDR2 YDEGEE. V shed 2 bases and J 4 bases; nucleotides not matched to a gene: 4. The CDR3 nucleotides read TGTGCCAGCAGCTTAGGTAGCGGGGGGCCAGATACGCAGTATTTT. Protein: CASSLGSGGPDTQYF.

This clone came up once. This chain joins TRBV5-8 and TRBJ1-1; 10 nucleotides agree with TRBD1. CDR1 is SGHTS, CDR2 YDEGEE, per germline. J was trimmed by 3 bases and V by 4 bases; bases with no gene match: 6. The CDR3 is made up of 15 amino acids. In nucleotides, the CDR3 is TGTGCCAGCAGCGGACGGACAGGGGGGGACACTGAAGCTTTCTTT. This codes for CASSGRTGGDTEAFF. Variable domain in full (rest from reference TRBV5-8 and TRBJ1-1): EAGVTQSPTHLIKTRGQQATLRCSPISGHTSVYWYQQALGLGLQFLLWYDEGEERNRGNFPPRFSGRQFPNYSSELNVNALELEDSALYLCASSGRTGGDTEAFFGQGTRLTVV.

The chain couples TRBV6-1 to TRBJ2-1; D is unresolved. Deletions cut 0 bases from V and 4 bases from J, with 7 bases between. The CDR3 loop spans 14 amino acids. The V gene's germline CDR1 is MNHNS and CDR2 SASEGT. The CDR3 loop reads CASSEAWSYNEQFF. The CDR3 DNA reads TGTGCCAGCAGTGAAGCTTGGAGTTACAATGAGCAGTTCTTC.

Only a few counts were recorded for this clone. The gene calls are TRBV28 and TRBJ1-1, with a weak D call TRBD1 (6 bases). The germline gives CDR1 MDHEN, CDR2 SYDVKM. The CDR3 has 14 amino acids. V shed 7 bases and J shed 4 bases, with 16 bases lying between them. The CDR3 loop reads CASTESGERTEAFF. CDR3 coding DNA: TGTGCCAGCACGGAATCAGGGGAGCGCACTGAAGCTTTCTTT.